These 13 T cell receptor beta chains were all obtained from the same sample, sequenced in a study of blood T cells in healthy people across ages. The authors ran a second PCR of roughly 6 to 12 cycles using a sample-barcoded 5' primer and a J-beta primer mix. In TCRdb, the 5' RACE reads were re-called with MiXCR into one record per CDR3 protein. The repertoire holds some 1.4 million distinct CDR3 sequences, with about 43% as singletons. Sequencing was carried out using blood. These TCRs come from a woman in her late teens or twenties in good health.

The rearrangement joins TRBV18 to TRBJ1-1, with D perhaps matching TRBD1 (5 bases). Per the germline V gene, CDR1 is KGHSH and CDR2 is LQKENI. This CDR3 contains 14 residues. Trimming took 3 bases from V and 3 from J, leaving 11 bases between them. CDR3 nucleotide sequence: TGTGCCAGCTCACCCGTTGGGGGGGACACTGAAGCTTTCTTT. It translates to CASSPVGGDTEAFF. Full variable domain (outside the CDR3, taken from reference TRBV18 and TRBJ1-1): NAGVMQNPRHLVRRRGQEARLRCSPMKGHSHVYWYRQLPEEGLKFMVYLQKENIIDESGMPKERFSAEFPKEGPSILRIQQVVRGDSAAYFCASSPVGGDTEAFFGQGTRLTVV.

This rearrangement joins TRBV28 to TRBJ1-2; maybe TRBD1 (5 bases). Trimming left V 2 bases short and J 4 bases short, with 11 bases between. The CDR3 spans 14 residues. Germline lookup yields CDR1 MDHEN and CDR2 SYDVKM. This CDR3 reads CASSLHAGGYGYTF. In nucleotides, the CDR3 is TGTGCCAGCAGTTTACATGCCGGGGGCTATGGCTACACCTTC.

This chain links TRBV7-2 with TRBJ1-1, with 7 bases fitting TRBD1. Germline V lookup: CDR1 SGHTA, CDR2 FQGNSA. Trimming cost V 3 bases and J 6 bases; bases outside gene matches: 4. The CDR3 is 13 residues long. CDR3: CASSFRQGSEAFF. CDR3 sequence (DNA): TGTGCCAGCAGCTTTAGACAGGGCTCTGAAGCTTTCTTT.

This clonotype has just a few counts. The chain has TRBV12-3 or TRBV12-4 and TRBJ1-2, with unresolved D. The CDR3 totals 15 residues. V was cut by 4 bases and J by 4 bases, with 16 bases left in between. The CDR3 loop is CASSSKSGLVYGYTF. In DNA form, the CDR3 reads TGTGCCAGCAGTTCGAAAAGTGGGCTAGTCTATGGCTACACCTTC.

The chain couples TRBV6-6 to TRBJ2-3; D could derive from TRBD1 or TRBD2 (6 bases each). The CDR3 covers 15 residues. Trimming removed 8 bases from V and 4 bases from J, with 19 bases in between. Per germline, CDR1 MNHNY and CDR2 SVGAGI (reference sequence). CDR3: CASVDGGAGADTQYF. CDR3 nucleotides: TGTGCCAGCGTGGACGGGGGAGCAGGGGCAGATACGCAGTATTTT.

CDR3 in DNA: TGTGCCACCAGCGCAAGAGCTGCGGTTACTGGCTACACCTTC. Amino acid sequence: CATSARAAVTGYTF. V is TRBV15 and J is TRBJ1-2; D is unresolved. Germline lookup yields CDR1 LNHNV and CDR2 YYDKDF (reference sequence). Trimming left V 5 bases short and J 7 bases short, with 17 bases between. This CDR3 is built from 14 residues.

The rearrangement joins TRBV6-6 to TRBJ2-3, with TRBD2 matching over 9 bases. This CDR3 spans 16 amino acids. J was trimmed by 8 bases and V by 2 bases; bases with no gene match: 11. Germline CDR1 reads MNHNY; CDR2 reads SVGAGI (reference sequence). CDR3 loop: CASSYKACGREGTQYF. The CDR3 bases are TGTGCCAGCAGTTACAAGGCTTGCGGGAGGGAGGGTACGCAGTATTTT.

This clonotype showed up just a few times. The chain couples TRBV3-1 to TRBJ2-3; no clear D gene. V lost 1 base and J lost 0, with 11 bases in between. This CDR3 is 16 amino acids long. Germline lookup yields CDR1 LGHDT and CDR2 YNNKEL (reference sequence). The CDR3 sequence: CASSQGVGPSTDTQYF. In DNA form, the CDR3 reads TGTGCCAGCAGCCAAGGCGTAGGTCCTAGCACAGATACGCAGTATTTT.

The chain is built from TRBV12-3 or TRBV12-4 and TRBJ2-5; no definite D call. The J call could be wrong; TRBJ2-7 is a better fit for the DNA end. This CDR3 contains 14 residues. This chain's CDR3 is CASSLNSGVGEQYF. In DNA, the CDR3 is TGTGCCAGCAGTTTAAATAGTGGGGTCGGCGAGCAGTACTTC.

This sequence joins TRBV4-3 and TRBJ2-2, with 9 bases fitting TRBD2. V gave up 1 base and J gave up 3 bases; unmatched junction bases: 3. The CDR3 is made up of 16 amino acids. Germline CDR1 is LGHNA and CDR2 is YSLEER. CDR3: CASSQGVAGDTGELFF. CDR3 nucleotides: TGCGCCAGCAGCCAAGGGGTAGCGGGAGACACCGGGGAGCTGTTTTTT.

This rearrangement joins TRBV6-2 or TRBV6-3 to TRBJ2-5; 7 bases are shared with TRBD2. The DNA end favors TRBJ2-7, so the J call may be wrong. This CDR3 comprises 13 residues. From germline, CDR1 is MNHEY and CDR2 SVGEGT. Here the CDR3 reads CASSRGGRTEQYF. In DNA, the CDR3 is TGTGCCAGCAGTCGCGGGGGAAGGACCGAGCAGTACTTC.

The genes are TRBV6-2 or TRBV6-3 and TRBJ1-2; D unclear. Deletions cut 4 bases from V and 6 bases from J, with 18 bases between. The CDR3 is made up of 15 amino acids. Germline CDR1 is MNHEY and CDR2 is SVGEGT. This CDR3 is CASSSTTVLLNGYTF. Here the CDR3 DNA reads TGTGCCAGCAGTTCCACCACCGTACTCTTGAATGGCTACACCTTC.

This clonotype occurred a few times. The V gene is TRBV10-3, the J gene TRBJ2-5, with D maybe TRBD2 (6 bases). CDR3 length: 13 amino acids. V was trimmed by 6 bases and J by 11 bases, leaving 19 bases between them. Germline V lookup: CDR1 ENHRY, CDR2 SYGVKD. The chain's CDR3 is CAIRGDPSGEQYF. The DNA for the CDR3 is TGTGCCATCAGGGGGGACCCCTCGGGGGAGCAGTACTTC.